Listed here are 26 T cell receptor beta chains from one sample, sequenced in a study of Graves' ophthalmopathy and Graves' hyperthyroidism. TCR beta CDR3 regions were amplified from RNA transcripts. HTBI primers primed a first-round RT-PCR, and a second-round multiplex PCR followed. TCRdb reprocessed the multiplex PCR reads via MiXCR and lists one record per CDR3 protein. Among around 470,000 distinct CDR3 sequences, approximately 15% were seen once, and the ten largest hold over 8%. Sequenced material: blood. The receptor source for this set is a woman aged 25 to 45 with Graves' ophthalmopathy.

This clonotype was detected ten times or more. The chain joins TRBV20-1 to TRBJ2-6; D is ambiguous. Germline loops: CDR1 DFQATT, CDR2 SNEGSKA (reference sequence). This CDR3 has 13 amino acids. V was cut by 3 bases and J by 1 base, with 4 bases left in between. The CDR3 coding sequence is TGCAGTGCTAGCATTTCTGGGGCCAACGTCCTGACTTTC. Amino acids: CSASISGANVLTF.

This clonotype occurred many times. The chain links TRBV12-3 or TRBV12-4 to TRBJ2-7; no clear D. V was clipped by 8 bases and J by 5 bases, with 10 bases between them. This CDR3 contains 11 residues. The CDR3 sequence: CASLTNNEQYF. CDR3 bases: TGTGCCAGCCTCACAAATAACGAGCAGTACTTC.

This clonotype was seen repeatedly, ten times or more. The genes are TRBV7-9 and TRBJ2-2; tentative D call: TRBD2 (6 bases). Trimming stripped 5 bases from V and 0 bases from J, with 10 bases between. Germline V gives CDR1 SEHNR, CDR2 FQNEAQ (reference sequence). This CDR3 comprises 15 residues. This chain's CDR3 is CASSMRLANTGELFF. The CDR3 coding sequence is TGTGCCAGCAGCATGAGACTAGCGAACACCGGGGAGCTGTTTTTT.

The chain links TRBV28 to TRBJ2-2, with a tentative D call TRBD2 (5 bases). Per the germline V gene, CDR1 is MDHEN and CDR2 is SYDVKM. The V end was cut by 5 bases, the J end by 5 bases, with 15 bases between. The CDR3 consists of 15 residues. The chain's CDR3 is CASSGLTGVTGELFF. CDR3 nucleotide sequence: TGTGCCAGCAGTGGCCTGACCGGGGTAACCGGGGAGCTGTTTTTT.

This rearrangement joins TRBV30 to TRBJ1-2; D is uncertain. CDR3 size: 15 residues. The germline CDR1 and CDR2 sequences are GTSNPN and SVGIG (reference sequence). Trimming pared 5 bases from V and 2 bases from J, leaving 18 bases between. Here the CDR3 DNA reads TGTGCCTGGTCCCGCCGAGGGCTGGACAACTATGGCTACACCTTC. Translated, it gives CAWSRRGLDNYGYTF.

This clonotype was seen many times. The gene calls are TRBV29-1 and TRBJ1-1; no definite D call. V dropped 6 bases and J dropped 3 bases, with 17 bases sitting between them. Germline V gene sequence: CDR1 SQVTM, CDR2 ANQGSEA. The CDR3 loop spans 14 amino acids. CDR3 loop: CSVTRWEGHTEAFF. In DNA form, the CDR3 reads TGCAGCGTGACGAGATGGGAAGGGCACACTGAAGCTTTCTTT.

This clonotype was recorded at least ten times. The V gene is TRBV9, the J gene TRBJ2-5; 7 nucleotides line up with TRBD2. Germline CDR1 SGDLS, CDR2 YYNGEE. This CDR3 is 15 amino acids long. The trim removed 1 base at V and 2 bases at J, leaving 5 bases unmatched. Here the CDR3 DNA reads TGTGCCAGCAGCGTAAGCGGGGCCCTACAAGAGACCCAGTACTTC. Translated, it gives CASSVSGALQETQYF.

This clonotype was counted a few times. This chain joins TRBV3-1 and TRBJ2-7; 7 bases align to TRBD1. Unmatched junction bases numbered 9, after V lost 3 bases and J lost 1 base. The CDR3 contains 16 residues. The germline gives CDR1 LGHDT, CDR2 YNNKEL (reference sequence). In nucleotides, the CDR3 is TGTGCCAGCAGCCAGGGGTTGGACAGGAATTCCTACGAGCAGTACTTC. It yields the protein CASSQGLDRNSYEQYF.

The sample holds a few counts of this clonotype. V usage is TRBV20-1 and J usage is TRBJ2-4, with no clear D. Germline values: CDR1 DFQATT, CDR2 SNEGSKA (reference sequence). Trimming removed 0 bases from V and 11 bases from J, with 17 bases in between. The CDR3 sequence is 14 residues long. This CDR3 is CSARDRAADWVQYF. The CDR3 nucleotides read TGCAGTGCTAGAGATCGGGCGGCCGACTGGGTTCAGTACTTC.

This clonotype was detected many times. In DNA, the CDR3 is TGTGCCAGCAGCTTGGGAATTAGAGGGTCCGCTTTCTTT. Its translation: CASSLGIRGSAFF. The V gene is TRBV11-2, the J gene TRBJ1-1; D gene unclear. Trimming left V 3 bases short and J 11 bases short, with 16 bases between. CDR1 and CDR2 (germline): SGHAT, FQNNGV. The CDR3 is 13 residues long. Full variable domain (outside the CDR3, taken from reference TRBV11-2 and TRBJ1-1): EAGVAQSPRYKIIEKRQSVAFWCNPISGHATLYWYQQILGQGPKLLIQFQNNGVVDDSQLPKDRFSAERLKGVDSTLKIQPAKLEDSAVYLCASSLGIRGSAFFGQGTRLTVV.

This clonotype was found many times. The V call is TRBV6-5, the J call TRBJ2-7, with D perhaps TRBD2 (6 bases). This CDR3 is built from 14 residues. Germline V lookup: CDR1 MNHEY, CDR2 SVGAGI. V was trimmed by 0 bases and J by 3 bases, leaving 9 bases between them. The CDR3 loop is CASSYSGTFYEQYF. The CDR3, as DNA: TGTGCCAGCAGTTACTCTGGGACTTTCTACGAGCAGTACTTC.

This clonotype was counted ten times or more. The chain recombines TRBV19 with TRBJ2-7, with D hard to call. The CDR3 runs 13 residues. The germline gives CDR1 LNHDA, CDR2 SQIVND (reference sequence). Trimming left V 5 bases short and J 0 bases short, with 8 bases between. CDR3 nucleotide sequence: TGTGCCAGTAGTCCCATCAGCTCCTACGAGCAGTACTTC. It yields the protein CASSPISSYEQYF.

The chain joins TRBV11-2 to TRBJ2-7; 7 nucleotides agree with TRBD1. The V and J ends lost 6 bases and 4 bases, in that order; junction bases with no gene match: 12. The CDR3 is made up of 15 amino acids. The germline V gene encodes CDR1 SGHAT and CDR2 FQNNGV. The CDR3 DNA follows: TGTGCCAGCAGTACCCCTTCACAGGGGTGGTACGAGCAGTACTTC. Protein: CASSTPSQGWYEQYF.

Worth noting for this clonotype: A read error may produce the germline difference seen at one junction end. This chain joins TRBV7-9 and TRBJ2-7; maybe TRBD2 (5 bases). There are 15 residues in the CDR3. Germline CDR1 SEHNR, CDR2 FQNEAQ (reference sequence). The CDR3 coding sequence is TGTGCCATCAGCTTACTCCGGGATTCCTCCTACGAGCAGTACTTC. Its translation is CAISLLRDSSYEQYF.

In this sample, this clonotype turned up many times. This sequence joins TRBV6-4 and TRBJ2-2; weak D call: TRBD2 (6 bases). V lost 4 bases and J lost 3, with 21 bases in between. CDR3 length equals 18 residues. CDR1 is MRHNA, CDR2 SNTAGT, per germline. CDR3: CASSAYLSGTGHTGELFF. CDR3 nucleotide sequence: TGTGCCAGCAGTGCCTACCTCTCCGGGACTGGTCACACCGGGGAGCTGTTTTTT.

The chain has TRBV5-4 and TRBJ2-7; D possibly corresponds to TRBD1 (6 bases). CDR3 size: 15 residues. Per the germline V gene, CDR1 is SGHNT and CDR2 is YYREEE (reference sequence). Trimming stripped 2 bases from V and 8 bases from J, with 20 bases between. The CDR3 here is CASSFADSRLTKQYF. The CDR3 coding sequence is TGTGCCAGCAGCTTTGCGGACAGTCGCCTTACGAAGCAGTACTTC. The entire variable domain, with the rest obtained from reference TRBV5-4 and TRBJ2-7, is as follows: ETGVTQSPTHLIKTRGQQVTLRCSSQSGHNTVSWYQQALGQGPQFIFQYYREEENGRGNFPPRFSGLQFPNYSSELNVNALELDDSALYLCASSFADSRLTKQYFGPGTRLTVT.

This clonotype occurred once. The chain combines TRBV12-3 or TRBV12-4 with TRBJ1-1; 9 bases agree with TRBD1. Trimming took 4 bases from V and 5 from J; bases not matched to a gene: 8. CDR3 length: 15 amino acids. CDR3 residues: CASSSTGGRKTEAFF. In nucleotides, the CDR3 is TGTGCCAGCAGTTCGACAGGGGGGCGGAAAACTGAAGCTTTCTTT.

At least ten counts were recorded for this clonotype. The germline gene is not matched at one end of the junction; a read error may be the cause. V gene TRBV12-3 or TRBV12-4 combines with J gene TRBJ1-2, with D possibly TRBD1 on 6 matching bases. The CDR3 is 14 residues long. The CDR3 DNA reads as TGTGCCAGCATATTACAGGGAGTCGACTATGGCTATACCTTC. Translated, it gives CASILQGVDYGYTF.

A few counts support this clonotype. The chain uses TRBV11-1 and TRBJ2-7; the D gene could be TRBD1 or TRBD2 (5 bases each). V gave up 3 bases and J gave up 3 bases, with 21 bases separating them. CDR1 and CDR2 from the germline V gene are SGHAT and FQDESV (reference sequence). The CDR3 is 17 residues long. The CDR3 nucleotides read TGTGCCAGCAGCTTGCGTACCCCGGGACGGATCTTCTACGAGCAGTACTTC. Protein product: CASSLRTPGRIFYEQYF.

At least ten counts were recorded for this clonotype. A much larger clone lies one base from this, so it may be a read error. This sequence joins TRBV11-2 and TRBJ2-7; weak D call: TRBD2 (5 bases). CDR1 is SGHAT, CDR2 FQNNGV, per germline. Trimming stripped 3 bases from V and 3 bases from J, with 6 bases between. There are 12 residues in the CDR3. Here the CDR3 DNA reads TGTGCCAGCAGCTTTAGCGACTACGAGCAGTACTTC. It codes for CASSFSDYEQYF.

This clonotype was detected many times. V is TRBV5-1 and J is TRBJ2-7, with 12 bases matching TRBD1. The V gene's germline CDR1 is SGHRS and CDR2 YFSETQ. The CDR3 spans 14 residues. J lost 6 bases, V lost 3 bases, and 4 bases had no gene match. CDR3 sequence reads: CASSSGTGGAEQYF. The CDR3 region has the DNA TGCGCCAGCAGCTCGGGGACAGGGGGCGCCGAGCAGTACTTC.

This clonotype came up many times. This chain connects TRBV10-2 to TRBJ2-7; D is possibly TRBD2 (7 bases). CDR3 length: 15 amino acids. Germline loops: CDR1 WSHSY, CDR2 SAAADI. V shed 0 bases and J shed 3 bases, with 12 bases lying between them. CDR3 nucleotides: TGCGCCAGCAGTGAGTCCGCGGGGGCCGTCTACGAGCAGTACTTC. This encodes CASSESAGAVYEQYF.

This clonotype showed up many times. The chain has TRBV25-1 and TRBJ1-1; weak D call: TRBD1 (6 bases). CDR3 length: 15 amino acids. The germline V and J ends were trimmed by 3 bases and 4 bases, with 15 bases remaining between them. Per the germline V gene, CDR1 is MGHDK and CDR2 is SYGVNS. DNA for the CDR3: TGTGCCAGCAGTGATACCACAGGGATGAGCACTGAAGCTTTCTTT. Amino acid sequence: CASSDTTGMSTEAFF.

The chain has TRBV6-2 or TRBV6-3 and TRBJ2-4; D might be TRBD2 (5 bases). Germline-derived CDR1 and CDR2 are MNHEY and SVGEGT. V shed 6 bases and J shed 7 bases, with 19 bases lying between them. CDR3 length: 15 amino acids. CDR3 sequence (DNA): TGTGCCAGCAGAACCCTGGTCGAGGGCAGGAACATTCAGTACTTC. Encoded protein: CASRTLVEGRNIQYF.

This clonotype has ten or more counts. This chain joins TRBV12-3 or TRBV12-4 and TRBJ1-3; no clear D. This CDR3 has 16 residues. Trimming removed 4 bases at V and 0 bases at J, with 13 bases between. This CDR3 reads CASSSRVASSGNTIYF. In DNA form, the CDR3 reads TGTGCCAGCAGTTCCCGGGTAGCCAGCTCTGGAAACACCATATATTTT.

This clonotype was counted ten times or more. V gene TRBV9 combines with J gene TRBJ2-7, with 9 bases that match TRBD1. Germline CDR1 and CDR2: SGDLS and YYNGEE. Trimming took 4 bases from V and 5 from J; bases not matched to a gene: 4. This CDR3 comprises 13 residues. CDR3 region: CASSPWDRDEQYF. The CDR3 coding sequence is TGTGCCAGCAGCCCCTGGGACAGGGACGAGCAGTACTTC.